The 28 T cell receptor beta chains below were found in one sample sequenced in a study of blood T cell repertoires in COVID-19. Clones were read by immunoSEQ multiplex PCR, and TCRdb kept only the in-frame ones, dropping some. The sample carries 80,000 to 85,000 clones, roughly four fifths recorded once. The sequencing sample was made of peripheral blood. Source of these receptors: a human donor in a cohort sampled during active COVID-19.

A few counts support this clone. The chain uses TRBV5-1 and TRBJ2-1, with 8 bases identical to TRBD1. CDR1 is SGHRS and CDR2 is YFSETQ in the germline V gene. The CDR3 spans 15 residues. V lost 3 bases, J lost 5 bases, and 7 bases stayed unmatched. DNA for the CDR3: TGCGCCAGCAGCTCGGGACAGGTGAAGAACAATGAGCAGTTCTTC. This gives the protein CASSSGQVKNNEQFF.

J is TRBJ1-5 and V is TRBV6-6; possible D gene TRBD1, 5 bases. CDR3 length equals 16 residues. The germline V gene has CDR1 MNHNY and CDR2 SVGAGI (reference sequence). V was cut by 4 bases and J by 1 base, with 14 bases left in between. The chain's CDR3 is CASSLSGAGSNQPQHF. DNA for the CDR3: TGTGCCAGCAGTTTGAGCGGGGCAGGAAGCAATCAGCCCCAGCATTTT.

V usage is TRBV28 and J usage is TRBJ1-2; 8 nucleotides agree with TRBD1. The V gene's germline CDR1 is MDHEN and CDR2 SYDVKM. J lost 7 bases, V lost 3 bases, and 7 bases had no gene match. The CDR3 has 14 amino acids. CDR3 loop: CASSFGQGVPGYTF. The DNA of the CDR3 is TGTGCCAGCAGTTTTGGACAGGGAGTACCTGGCTACACCTTC.

This clone has a handful of counts. The chain has TRBV6-5 and TRBJ1-5, with 9 bases lining up with TRBD1. The CDR3 is made up of 13 amino acids. Unmatched junction bases numbered 4, after V lost 6 bases and J lost 7 bases. Per germline, CDR1 MNHEY and CDR2 SVGAGI. CDR3 region: CASRETGGQPQHF. The CDR3, as DNA: TGTGCCAGCAGGGAGACAGGGGGGCAGCCCCAGCATTTT.

This clone was counted a single time. V is TRBV27 and J is TRBJ1-2; TRBD1 matches at 7 bases. This CDR3 spans 13 amino acids. Germline CDR1 MNHEY, CDR2 SMNVEV (reference sequence). The junction had 5 bases not matched to a gene; V was cut back by 5 bases and J by 5 bases. The CDR3 region has the DNA TGTGCCAGCAGTCCGACAGGGACTTATGGCTACACCTTC. This translates into CASSPTGTYGYTF.

J is TRBJ1-2 and V is TRBV4-1, with TRBD1 matching 8 bases. CDR3 length: 14 residues. Unmatched junction bases numbered 5, after V lost 4 bases and J lost 4 bases. Germline V gene data show CDR1 as MGHRA and CDR2 as YSYEKL. CDR3 DNA sequence: TGCGCCAGCAGCCCTACAGGGGGGGTCTATGGCTACACCTTC. Translation: CASSPTGGVYGYTF.

This clone has only one observation. This chain uses TRBV5-1 with TRBJ1-2; TRBD1 agrees at 7 bases. The length of the CDR3 is 13 residues. V was pared by 4 bases and J by 3 bases, with 3 bases of the junction left unmatched. The germline V gene encodes CDR1 SGHRS and CDR2 YFSETQ. CDR3 region: CASSKGQYYGYTF. CDR3 DNA sequence: TGCGCCAGCAGCAAGGGACAGTACTATGGCTACACCTTC.

J is TRBJ2-2 and V is TRBV19, with no clear D. CDR1 is LNHDA and CDR2 is SQIVND in the germline V gene (reference sequence). The CDR3 runs to 14 residues. Trimming pared 5 bases from V and 0 bases from J, leaving 7 bases between. DNA for the CDR3: TGTGCCAGTAGTTTGGCCGCGAACACCGGGGAGCTGTTTTTT. As protein: CASSLAANTGELFF. Full variable domain (rest looked up from reference TRBV19 and TRBJ2-2): DGGITQSPKYLFRKEGQNVTLSCEQNLNHDAMYWYRQDPGQGLRLIYYSQIVNDFQKGDIAEGYSVSREKKESFPLTVTSAQKNPTAFYLCASSLAANTGELFFGEGSRLTVL.

This clone was detected only a few times. The genes are TRBV4-1 and TRBJ2-3; 7 bases align to TRBD1. The CDR3 contains 15 residues. The J segment lost 2 bases and the V segment lost 5 bases, leaving 7 bases of the junction unmatched. From germline, CDR1 is MGHRA and CDR2 YSYEKL. The CDR3 sequence: CASSITGANTDTQYF. The CDR3 DNA reads TGCGCCAGCAGCATAACAGGGGCCAACACAGATACGCAGTATTTT.

The rearrangement uses TRBV5-1 and TRBJ2-7; 8 nucleotides line up with TRBD1. The CDR3 is 15 residues long. From germline, CDR1 is SGHRS and CDR2 YFSETQ. V gave up 3 bases and J gave up 0 bases; unmatched junction bases: 5. The DNA of the CDR3 is TGCGCCAGCAGCTGGGGGACAGGATTCTCCTACGAGCAGTACTTC. Translation gives CASSWGTGFSYEQYF.

The chain carries TRBV18 and TRBJ1-4; D remains ambiguous. The germline V and J ends were trimmed by 1 base and 7 bases, with 22 bases remaining between them. Germline values: CDR1 KGHSH, CDR2 LQKENI. The CDR3 spans 18 residues. The CDR3 DNA sequence: TGTGCCAGCTCACCACGTCGGGCGACTAACCATCTTCGTGAAAAACTGTTTTTT. It specifies CASSPRRATNHLREKLFF.

The V and J genes are TRBV15 and TRBJ1-5; no clear D gene. The germline V and J ends were trimmed by 1 base and 6 bases, with 10 bases remaining between them. The CDR3 extends over 14 amino acids. In germline, CDR1 is LNHNV, CDR2 YYDKDF (reference sequence). CDR3 in DNA: TGTGCCACCAGCAGAGTTAGCAGCGGTCAGCCCCAGCATTTT. As protein: CATSRVSSGQPQHF.

This clone appeared once. The chain carries TRBV19 and TRBJ1-2; 7 nucleotides line up with TRBD1. The junction had 8 bases not matched to a gene; V was cut back by 8 bases and J by 8 bases. The CDR3 contains 12 residues. The germline gives CDR1 LNHDA, CDR2 SQIVND (reference sequence). The CDR3 DNA sequence: TGTGCCAGTCTCATGTCAGGGGGAGGCTACACCTTC. This codes for CASLMSGGGYTF. The complete variable domain, with remaining parts taken from reference TRBV19 and TRBJ1-2, reads DGGITQSPKYLFRKEGQNVTLSCEQNLNHDAMYWYRQDPGQGLRLIYYSQIVNDFQKGDIAEGYSVSREKKESFPLTVTSAQKNPTAFYLCASLMSGGGYTFGSGTRLTVV.

This clone has more than one count but fewer than ten. The CDR3 coding sequence is TGTGCCAGCAGCAGCTCGTTCGGGACAGGGGTGGGTCAGCCCCAGCATTTT. This gives the protein CASSSSFGTGVGQPQHF. The J gene is TRBJ1-5, the V gene TRBV5-6, with 10 bases matching TRBD1. J gave up 6 bases and V 4 bases, and 13 bases lay outside the gene matches. The CDR3 has 17 residues. Germline CDR1 SGHDT, CDR2 YYEEEE. Together with reference TRBV5-6 and TRBJ1-5, the CDR3 gives the full variable domain: DAGVTQSPTHLIKTRGQQVTLRCSPKSGHDTVSWYQQALGQGPQFIFQYYEEEERQRGNFPDRFSGHQFPNYSSELNVNALLLGDSALYLCASSSSFGTGVGQPQHFGDGTRLSIL.

The rearrangement links TRBV6-5 to TRBJ2-2; TRBD2 is a possible D gene (5 bases). The CDR3 sequence is 16 residues long. V dropped 2 bases and J dropped 0 bases, with 10 bases sitting between them. Germline CDR1 reads MNHEY; CDR2 reads SVGAGI. The CDR3 protein is CASSYVGATNTGELFF. CDR3 coding DNA: TGTGCCAGCAGTTACGTGGGAGCTACGAACACCGGGGAGCTGTTTTTT.

The chain has TRBV11-2 and TRBJ2-5, with TRBD2 matching over 11 bases. The ends lost 1 base at V and 2 bases at J; junction bases unmatched: 3. Germline values: CDR1 SGHAT, CDR2 FQNNGV. CDR3 length equals 16 residues. CDR3 coding DNA: TGTGCCAGCAGCTTAGCTCGACTAGCGGGGCAAGAGACCCAGTACTTC. Its protein is CASSLARLAGQETQYF. Supplemented by reference TRBV11-2 and TRBJ2-5, the full variable domain reads EAGVAQSPRYKIIEKRQSVAFWCNPISGHATLYWYQQILGQGPKLLIQFQNNGVVDDSQLPKDRFSAERLKGVDSTLKIQPAKLEDSAVYLCASSLARLAGQETQYFGPGTRLLVL.

The rearrangement joins TRBV19 to TRBJ2-1; D unclear. Germline V gene sequence: CDR1 LNHDA, CDR2 SQIVND (reference sequence). The V end was cut by 9 bases, the J end by 10 bases, with 16 bases between. This CDR3 is built from 12 residues. CDR3 nucleotide sequence: TGTGCCAGCCGATCCCAGGCTGGGGAGCAGTTCTTC. Protein: CASRSQAGEQFF.

The chain employs TRBV5-1 and TRBJ2-7; TRBD1 matches at 8 bases. Per the germline V gene, CDR1 is SGHRS and CDR2 is YFSETQ. CDR3 length: 14 residues. J was trimmed by 2 bases and V by 3 bases; bases with no gene match: 4. This CDR3 reads CASSWGQDPYEQYF. As DNA, the CDR3 is TGCGCCAGCAGCTGGGGACAGGACCCCTACGAGCAGTACTTC.

V is TRBV7-9 and J is TRBJ1-5; D possibly corresponds to TRBD1 (5 bases). In germline, CDR1 is SEHNR, CDR2 FQNEAQ (reference sequence). Trimming left V 5 bases short and J 0 bases short, with 11 bases between. The CDR3 consists of 15 residues. The CDR3 loop reads CASSAVGDSNQPQHF. CDR3 nucleotide sequence: TGTGCCAGCAGCGCCGTAGGGGATAGCAATCAGCCCCAGCATTTT.

The genes are TRBV11-1 and TRBJ2-3; TRBD1 agrees at 7 bases. The V gene end was trimmed by 1 base and the J gene end by 8 bases; junction bases not matched to a gene: 9. Germline lookup yields CDR1 SGHAT and CDR2 FQDESV (reference sequence). The CDR3 extends over 15 amino acids. DNA for the CDR3: TGTGCCAGCAGCTTAGGACAGGGAAGGAGCGGTACGCAGTATTTT. This translates into CASSLGQGRSGTQYF.

V usage is TRBV19 and J usage is TRBJ2-1, with 9 positions matching TRBD2. This CDR3 has 15 amino acids. With V trimmed by 3 bases and J by 2 bases, 2 bases remained unmatched. CDR1 LNHDA and CDR2 SQIVND come from the germline V gene (reference sequence). CDR3 loop: CASSMRGGAYNEQFF. As DNA, the CDR3 is TGTGCCAGTAGTATGCGCGGGGGGGCCTACAATGAGCAGTTCTTC.

J is TRBJ1-5 and V is TRBV2; 12 nucleotides align to TRBD1. Losses at the gene ends were 7 bases for V and 6 bases for J; bases not matched to a gene: 16. This CDR3 has 18 amino acids. Germline V lookup: CDR1 SNHLY, CDR2 FYNNEI. CDR3: CASTKSRDRGRIGQPQHF. CDR3 nucleotides: TGTGCCAGCACCAAATCCCGGGACAGGGGGCGCATCGGTCAGCCCCAGCATTTT.

The chain carries TRBV12-3 or TRBV12-4 and TRBJ2-7, with D unclear. The CDR3 runs to 12 residues. The V end was cut by 7 bases, the J end by 0 bases, with 7 bases between. CDR3 bases: TGTGCCAGCATGGCGGACTCCTACGAGCAGTACTTC. Translated: CASMADSYEQYF.

The V gene is TRBV5-1, the J gene TRBJ2-2; perhaps TRBD1 as D (5 bases). V was clipped by 4 bases and J by 0 bases, with 10 bases between them. The germline V gene encodes CDR1 SGHRS and CDR2 YFSETQ. The CDR3 is made up of 15 amino acids. In DNA, the CDR3 is TGCGCCAGCAGCCAGGACACCGCGAACACCGGGGAGCTGTTTTTT. It specifies CASSQDTANTGELFF.

The rearrangement links TRBV3-1 (or the pseudogene TRBV3-2) to TRBJ1-1; TRBD1 agrees at 7 bases. Germline V gives CDR1 LGHDT, CDR2 YNNKEL (reference sequence). V was pared by 4 bases and J by 4 bases, with 6 bases of the junction left unmatched. This CDR3 comprises 14 residues. DNA of the CDR3: TGTGCCAGCAGCCTTCACAGGGGAGGCACTGAAGCTTTCTTT. Translating it yields CASSLHRGGTEAFF.

The chain joins TRBV24-1 to TRBJ2-7; D is possibly TRBD1 (5 bases). This CDR3 has 11 amino acids. Germline assignment: CDR1 KGHDR and CDR2 SFDVKD. Trimming took off 7 bases at V and 3 bases at J, with 6 bases between the two ends. The chain's CDR3 is CATSQGYEQYF. Written as DNA, the CDR3 is TGTGCCACCAGCCAGGGCTACGAGCAGTACTTC.

This clone was detected a few times. The chain employs TRBV4-1 and TRBJ1-1; 8 nucleotides match TRBD1. The CDR3 totals 16 residues. Germline loops: CDR1 MGHRA, CDR2 YSYEKL. J gave up 3 bases and V 5 bases, and 11 bases lay outside the gene matches. CDR3 region: CASSARPLDRDTEAFF. CDR3 in DNA: TGCGCCAGCAGCGCCCGCCCCTTGGACAGGGACACTGAAGCTTTCTTT.

The rearrangement uses TRBV2 and TRBJ1-5; D gene unclear. The germline V gene has CDR1 SNHLY and CDR2 FYNNEI. V lost 2 bases and J lost 7, with 12 bases in between. The CDR3 totals 14 residues. The CDR3 DNA is TGTGCCAGCAGTGAACTCGGCGGGAGCCAGCCCCAGCATTTT. Translated: CASSELGGSQPQHF.